These T cell receptor beta chains were read from a single sample in a study of CD8 T cells in Susac syndrome. TCRdb passed the immunoSEQ multiplex PCR reads through MiXCR, listing each CDR3 protein once. Of more than 80,000 distinct CDR3 sequences listed, around 94% are singletons. The sequencing input was CD8+ T cells from PBMCs. The receptors derive from a human donor with Susac syndrome. Each CDR3 is given with its conserved first and last residue. A D gene is named only where the DNA matches it firmly. Only some rows state a clone size, as once, few, many or a class for expanded clones.

clone size	CDR3 length	V gene	J gene	D gene	CDR3 protein	CDR3 DNA
.	14	TRBV4-3	TRBJ2-5	.	CASSQQTGQETQYF	TGCGCCAGCAGCCAACAGACGGGACAAGAGACCCAGTACTTC
.	13	TRBV27	TRBJ1-1	.	CASSFSGDTEAFF	TGTGCCAGCAGTTTTTCAGGGGACACTGAAGCTTTCTTT
once	14	TRBV29-1	TRBJ1-3	.	CSAAGQISGNTIYF	TGCAGCGCCGCGGGGCAGATCTCTGGAAACACCATATATTTT
.	14	TRBV3-1	TRBJ1-4	.	CASSQGAENEKLFF	TGTGCCAGCAGCCAAGGGGCAGAGAATGAAAAACTGTTTTTT
.	13	TRBV27	TRBJ1-2	.	CASSHRELGGYTF	TGTGCCAGCAGTCACAGGGAACTGGGAGGCTACACCTTC
once	13	TRBV19	TRBJ1-6	.	CASSIAEGSPLHF	TGTGCCAGTAGTATAGCAGAGGGGTCACCCCTCCACTTT
.	14	TRBV12-3/TRBV12-4	TRBJ2-5	.	CASNLRGTSETQYF	TGTGCCAGCAATCTGAGGGGGACATCGGAGACCCAGTACTTC
.	16	TRBV9	TRBJ2-3	TRBD2	CASSLLAGDGTDTQYF	TGTGCCAGCAGCTTACTAGCGGGGGACGGCACAGATACGCAGTATTTT
.	16	TRBV9	TRBJ1-2	.	CASSVDGAPPPDGYTF	TGTGCCAGCAGCGTAGATGGGGCGCCTCCCCCGGACGGCTACACCTTC
.	15	TRBV7-2	TRBJ2-7	TRBD2	CASSSGGAGDYEQYF	TGTGCCAGCAGCTCGGGAGGGGCCGGGGACTACGAGCAGTACTTC
.	17	TRBV21-1	TRBJ1-5	.	CASKRLLDRGGNQPQHF	TGTGCCAGCAAAAGGTTGTTGGACAGGGGGGGGAATCAGCCCCAGCATTTT
.	12	TRBV27	TRBJ2-5	.	CASRRGGETQYF	TGTGCCAGCCGCAGGGGTGGAGAGACCCAGTACTTC
few	12	TRBV27	TRBJ2-7	.	CASSLGGVEQYF	TGTGCCAGCAGTTTAGGTGGCGTCGAGCAGTACTTC
.	13	TRBV15	TRBJ2-4	TRBD1	CATSLGQENIQYF	TGTGCCACCAGCTTGGGACAGGAAAACATTCAGTACTTC
.	15	TRBV7-7	TRBJ2-5	.	CASSPSGGNQETQYF	TGTGCCAGCAGCCCCAGTGGGGGGAACCAAGAGACCCAGTACTTC
once	15	TRBV15	TRBJ2-6	.	CATSRDRFGANVLTF	TGTGCCACCAGCAGAGATCGGTTTGGGGCCAACGTCCTGACTTTC
.	12	TRBV6-2/TRBV6-3	TRBJ2-7	.	CASIGQTYEQYF	TGTGCCAGCATAGGACAGACCTACGAGCAGTACTTC
.	10	TRBV12-3/TRBV12-4	TRBJ2-2	.	CASWGGELFF	TGTGCCAGCTGGGGCGGGGAGCTGTTTTTT
.	15	TRBV2	TRBJ2-3	.	CASSDSSLVPDTQYF	TGTGCCAGCAGTGATTCATCCCTGGTTCCAGATACGCAGTATTTT
.	12	TRBV25-1	TRBJ2-1	.	CATSTNYNEQFF	TGTGCCACCTCGACAAACTACAATGAGCAGTTCTTC
.	15	TRBV7-9	TRBJ2-5	.	CASSLQIGRPETQYF	TGTGCCAGCAGCTTACAAATCGGCAGGCCGGAGACCCAGTACTTC
.	15	TRBV13	TRBJ1-1	TRBD1	CASSLGGQGITEAFF	TGTGCCAGCAGCTTAGGTGGACAGGGGATCACTGAAGCTTTCTTT
.	13	TRBV5-4	TRBJ2-6	.	CASSSRGWGVLTF	TGTGCCAGCAGCTCGCGGGGATGGGGCGTCCTGACTTTC
.	13	TRBV2	TRBJ1-1	.	CASSHGRNTEAFF	TGTGCCAGCAGCCATGGACGGAACACTGAAGCTTTCTTT
.	14	TRBV7-9	TRBJ2-3	.	CASSSVTGTNTQYF	TGTGCCAGCAGCTCAGTTACGGGAACGAATACGCAGTATTTT
.	14	TRBV6-2/TRBV6-3	TRBJ1-5	.	CASSSNRPRRPQHF	TGTGCCAGCAGTTCCAACAGGCCACGGAGGCCCCAGCATTTT
.	15	TRBV13	TRBJ2-5	TRBD2	CASSPGGQEEETQYF	TGTGCCAGCAGCCCGGGGGGGCAGGAAGAAGAGACCCAGTACTTC
.	11	TRBV6-6	TRBJ1-1	.	CASSYQDRAFF	TGTGCCAGCAGTTACCAGGATCGAGCTTTCTTT
.	17	TRBV4-3	TRBJ2-1	TRBD2	CASSPAPLAGTYNEQFF	TGCGCCAGCAGCCCCGCCCCACTAGCGGGGACCTACAATGAGCAGTTCTTC
.	14	TRBV7-3	TRBJ2-7	.	CASSLTSGSYEQYF	TGTGCCAGCAGCTTAACGTCTGGGTCCTACGAGCAGTACTTC
.	16	TRBV5-4	TRBJ2-5	TRBD1	CASSSQGAKYQETQYF	TGTGCCAGCAGCTCACAGGGGGCCAAGTACCAAGAGACCCAGTACTTC
few	12	TRBV19	TRBJ1-1	.	CASSSGNTEAFF	TGTGCCAGTAGCTCAGGGAACACTGAAGCTTTCTTT
.	15	TRBV5-4	TRBJ1-1	.	CASSLKREKNTEAFF	TGTGCCAGCAGCTTGAAAAGGGAAAAGAACACTGAAGCTTTCTTT
.	14	TRBV12-3/TRBV12-4	TRBJ1-1	.	CASSLEGWSAEAFF	TGTGCCAGCAGTTTAGAAGGGTGGAGCGCTGAAGCTTTCTTT
.	15	TRBV4-1	TRBJ2-7	.	CASSQEAQGANEQYF	TGCGCCAGCAGCCAAGAGGCCCAAGGGGCTAACGAGCAGTACTTC